A selection of T cell receptor beta chains follows, all from one sample in a study of identifying expanded T cells in peripheral blood. The assay was immunoSEQ multiplex PCR, and TCRdb's table has in-frame clones only and misses some. Among roughly 100,000 clones, 70% to 90% were seen once, and the ten largest hold roughly 14%. The sample taken for sequencing was blood. The source is a person aged 18 to 70 in good health. CDR3s include the opening cysteine and the closing phenylalanine or tryptophan. The D gene is left open where the match is weak. Clone size appears in some rows only: once, few, many, or a class for an expanded clone.

V,J,D,size,CDR3,DNA
TRBV4-2,TRBJ2-7,NA,NA,CASSQSGTGNYEQYF,TGTGCCAGCAGCCAAAGCGGGACAGGCAACTACGAGCAGTACTTC
TRBV11-2,TRBJ2-5,NA,NA,CASSLQYQETQYF,TGTGCCAGCAGCTTACAGTACCAAGAGACCCAGTACTTC
TRBV6-5,TRBJ1-5,NA,NA,CASSPDLRPNQPQHF,TGTGCCAGCAGTCCGGACCTTCGTCCAAATCAGCCCCAGCATTTT
TRBV19,TRBJ2-5,NA,NA,CASSRWRGQETQYF,TGTGCCAGTAGTCGGTGGCGGGGACAAGAGACCCAGTACTTC
TRBV7-8,TRBJ2-7,TRBD1,NA,CASSTWTGTYEQYF,TGTGCCAGCAGCACCTGGACAGGGACCTACGAGCAGTACTTC
TRBV13,TRBJ2-7,NA,NA,CASSPLNRRRSYEQYF,TGTGCCAGCAGCCCGTTAAACCGGCGCCGATCCTACGAGCAGTACTTC
TRBV5-1,TRBJ2-7,NA,NA,CASSLVGHPSEQYF,TGCGCCAGCAGCTTGGTAGGACACCCTTCCGAGCAGTACTTC
TRBV27,TRBJ2-1,NA,NA,CASSRRQGDPNEQFF,TGTGCCAGCTCGAGGAGGCAGGGTGACCCCAATGAGCAGTTCTTC
TRBV14,TRBJ1-1,NA,once,CASSLEWNTEAFF,TGTGCCAGCAGCCTAGAATGGAACACTGAAGCTTTCTTT
TRBV7-3,TRBJ2-1,TRBD2,NA,CASSKGLAGPYNEQFF,TGTGCCAGCAGCAAAGGACTAGCGGGCCCCTACAATGAGCAGTTCTTC
TRBV11-3,TRBJ2-7,TRBD2,NA,CASSLAGRGATYEQYF,TGTGCCAGCAGCTTAGCTGGGCGGGGGGCCACCTACGAGCAGTACTTC
TRBV2,TRBJ1-5,TRBD1,NA,CASSRDSSNQPQHF,TGTGCCAGCAGTAGGGACAGCTCCAATCAGCCCCAGCATTTT
TRBV18,TRBJ2-7,TRBD2,once,CASSPGLEYEQYF,TGTGCCAGCTCACCCGGACTAGAATACGAGCAGTACTTC
TRBV28,TRBJ1-5,TRBD1,NA,CASIWRTGNQPQHF,TGTGCCAGCATTTGGCGGACAGGGAATCAGCCCCAGCATTTT
TRBV9,TRBJ1-6,TRBD1,NA,CASSASGTGFSPLHF,TGTGCCAGCAGCGCCTCCGGGACAGGGTTTTCACCCCTCCACTTT
TRBV28,TRBJ2-1,TRBD2,NA,CASSAGLAQYNEQFF,TGTGCCAGCAGTGCGGGACTAGCGCAATACAATGAGCAGTTCTTC
TRBV7-2,TRBJ1-4,TRBD1,NA,CASSLGQGAGEKLFF,TGTGCCAGCAGCTTGGGACAGGGGGCTGGTGAAAAACTGTTTTTT
TRBV5-4,TRBJ2-1,TRBD2,NA,CASSLTSGWDNEQFF,TGTGCCAGCAGCCTAACTAGCGGTTGGGACAATGAGCAGTTCTTC
TRBV19,TRBJ1-2,NA,NA,CASSQTDGTGGYTF,TGTGCCAGTAGTCAAACGGACGGGACGGGCGGCTACACCTTC
TRBV30,TRBJ1-1,NA,NA,CAWSGRNTGNTEAFF,TGTGCCTGGAGTGGCCGCAATACAGGGAACACTGAAGCTTTCTTT
TRBV29-1,TRBJ1-1,NA,once,CSVGSGRRNTEAFF,TGCAGCGTTGGCTCCGGCAGGAGGAACACTGAAGCTTTCTTT
TRBV28,TRBJ1-1,NA,NA,CASSLTTGTEAFF,TGTGCCAGCAGTTTAACGACAGGCACTGAAGCTTTCTTT
TRBV15,TRBJ2-1,TRBD2,once,CASVAGGPLNEQFF,TGTGCCTCCGTAGCGGGAGGGCCTCTGAATGAGCAGTTCTTC
TRBV5-1,TRBJ1-1,NA,NA,CASSFLAQMGTEAFF,TGCGCCAGCAGCTTCTTGGCCCAAATGGGGACTGAAGCTTTCTTT
TRBV7-9,TRBJ1-1,NA,once,CASSTDWNTEAFF,TGTGCCAGCAGTACCGATTGGAACACTGAAGCTTTCTTT
TRBV10-3,TRBJ1-6,NA,NA,CAISERGQGQLSPLHF,TGTGCCATCAGTGAAAGAGGTCAGGGTCAGCTTTCACCCCTCCACTTT
TRBV27,TRBJ1-5,TRBD1,many,CASSIYRGSNQPQHF,TGTGCCAGCAGTATATACAGGGGGAGCAATCAGCCCCAGCATTTT
TRBV27,TRBJ2-1,TRBD2,once,CGAGPYNEQFF,TGTGGAGCGGGACCGTACAATGAGCAGTTCTTC
TRBV7-2,TRBJ2-1,TRBD1,NA,CASSLVGTVSYNEQFF,TGTGCCAGCAGCTTAGTAGGGACAGTCTCCTACAATGAGCAGTTCTTC
TRBV11-3,TRBJ2-5,NA,NA,CASSLSEETQYF,TGTGCCAGCAGCTTATCAGAGGAGACCCAGTACTTC
TRBV7-6,TRBJ2-7,NA,NA,CASSHPKAGEQYF,TGTGCCAGCAGCCACCCCAAGGCGGGAGAGCAGTACTTC
TRBV10-3,TRBJ2-1,TRBD2,NA,CAIRPGLGYNEQFF,TGTGCCATCAGACCGGGACTAGGTTACAATGAGCAGTTCTTC
TRBV6-6,TRBJ2-7,NA,NA,CASSYSRREHEQYF,TGTGCCAGCAGTTACTCGAGACGGGAGCACGAGCAGTACTTC
TRBV15,TRBJ2-1,TRBD1,NA,CATSRAGQGRSEQFF,TGTGCCACCAGCAGAGCTGGACAGGGCCGGTCTGAGCAGTTCTTC
TRBV7-3,TRBJ2-1,TRBD2,NA,CASSSSLAGDNEQFF,TGTGCCAGCAGCTCCAGTCTAGCGGGCGACAATGAGCAGTTCTTC
TRBV29-1,TRBJ2-7,NA,NA,CSAGRTTYEQYF,TGCAGCGCGGGACGGACGACCTACGAGCAGTACTTC
TRBV10-1,TRBJ2-7,TRBD2,once,CASSTSGSHEQYF,TGCGCCAGCAGTACTAGCGGGAGTCACGAGCAGTACTTC
TRBV7-9,TRBJ2-2,NA,NA,CASSFPLGEGAGELFF,TGTGCCAGCAGCTTCCCTCTAGGGGAGGGGGCCGGGGAGCTGTTTTTT
TRBV5-8,TRBJ2-1,NA,NA,CASSGDNEQFF,TGCGCCAGCAGTGGAGACAATGAGCAGTTCTTC
TRBV5-1,TRBJ1-5,TRBD1,NA,CASSLTGGNQPQHF,TGCGCCAGCAGCTTGACAGGGGGGAATCAGCCCCAGCATTTT
TRBV7-8,TRBJ1-1,NA,NA,CASSSTGGAIYTEAFF,TGTGCCAGCAGCTCGACGGGAGGGGCTATCTACACTGAAGCTTTCTTT
TRBV5-1,TRBJ2-2,TRBD2,NA,CASSLVGLAGEYTGELFF,TGCGCCAGCAGCTTGGTGGGACTAGCGGGGGAGTACACCGGGGAGCTGTTTTTT
TRBV11-1,TRBJ2-7,NA,NA,CASSSLGTFPYEQYF,TGTGCCAGCAGCTCACTGGGGACTTTCCCGTACGAGCAGTACTTC
TRBV5-6,TRBJ1-6,TRBD1,NA,CASSRGQGSYNSPLHF,TGTGCCAGCAGCAGGGGACAGGGCTCCTATAATTCACCCCTCCACTTT
TRBV30,TRBJ1-1,NA,NA,CAWRRSETRGEAFF,TGTGCCTGGAGAAGGTCAGAAACTAGGGGAGAAGCTTTCTTT